The rows below give T cell receptor beta chains drawn from one sample of a study of Ad26.COV2.S vaccination and SARS-CoV-2 variants. TCRdb keeps only in-frame clones here, not all; method: immunoSEQ multiplex PCR. The sample consists of some 330,000 clones, 75% to 90% of them appearing once. This sample comprised peripheral blood, obtained in a trial of Ad26.COV2.S vaccine versus placebo. These receptors originate from a person between 18 and 60 years old who received the Ad26.COV2.S COVID-19 vaccine or a placebo. Both conserved end residues are part of each CDR3. The D gene is left open where the match is weak. A clone size is listed for some rows: how often the clone was seen (once, few, many), or a class if it is expanded.

cdr3_length,clone_size,v_call,d_call,j_call,cdr3_aa,cdr3_nt
13,NA,TRBV27,NA,TRBJ2-3,CASSPEPAGTQYF,TGTGCCAGCAGTCCTGAACCGGCGGGTACGCAGTATTTT
13,NA,TRBV5-1,NA,TRBJ1-1,CASSLSLGNEAFF,TGCGCCAGCAGCTTGTCTCTGGGGAATGAAGCTTTCTTT
15,NA,TRBV3-1/TRBV3-2,NA,TRBJ2-3,CASSRDTDPTDTQYF,TGTGCCAGCAGCCGGGACACCGACCCCACAGATACGCAGTATTTT
12,NA,TRBV5-6,NA,TRBJ2-2,CASSQGSGELFF,TGTGCCAGCAGCCAGGGGTCCGGGGAGCTGTTTTTT
15,NA,TRBV6-2/TRBV6-3,NA,TRBJ1-1,CASSLRTVLNTEAFF,TGTGCCAGCAGCCTTCGGACAGTTTTGAACACTGAAGCTTTCTTT
11,few,TRBV12-3/TRBV12-4,NA,TRBJ1-1,CASRLGTEAFF,TGTGCCAGCAGACTGGGGACCGAAGCTTTCTTT
15,NA,TRBV6-4,TRBD2,TRBJ2-3,CASSEQAGVADTQYF,TGTGCCAGCAGTGAACAAGCGGGAGTAGCAGATACGCAGTATTTT
13,NA,TRBV10-1,NA,TRBJ1-1,CASRRGVGTEAFF,TGCGCCAGCCGGAGGGGGGTCGGCACTGAAGCTTTCTTT
19,once,TRBV6-2/TRBV6-3,NA,TRBJ1-5,CASSSPTGSADRGNQPQHF,TGTGCCAGCAGCTCTCCTACAGGGTCGGCGGATAGAGGCAATCAGCCCCAGCATTTT
15,NA,TRBV7-3,NA,TRBJ1-1,CASSYEGGMNTEAFF,TGTGCCAGCAGCTATGAGGGAGGAATGAACACTGAAGCTTTCTTT
13,NA,TRBV2,NA,TRBJ1-2,CASSDGAGHGYTF,TGTGCCAGCAGTGACGGGGCCGGGCATGGCTACACCTTC
14,NA,TRBV6-5,TRBD2,TRBJ2-1,CASSQRGVLNEQFF,TGTGCCAGCAGTCAGCGGGGGGTCCTCAATGAGCAGTTCTTC
15,NA,TRBV4-3,NA,TRBJ1-2,CASSQDLGGVLGYTF,TGCGCCAGCAGCCAAGATCTCGGGGGTGTCCTCGGCTACACCTTC
13,NA,TRBV11-2,NA,TRBJ2-3,CASNGQGGDTQYF,TGTGCCAGCAACGGGCAGGGTGGAGATACGCAGTATTTT
16,NA,TRBV9,NA,TRBJ2-2,CASSVGGGTSTGELFF,TGTGCCAGCAGCGTAGGTGGAGGGACGAGCACCGGGGAGCTGTTTTTT
16,NA,TRBV5-8,TRBD1,TRBJ1-6,CASSLAQGARNSPLHF,TGTGCCAGCAGCTTGGCGCAGGGGGCAAGGAATTCACCCCTCCACTTT
12,NA,TRBV13,NA,TRBJ1-1,CASSPAGDEAFF,TGTGCCAGCAGCCCCGCAGGGGACGAAGCTTTCTTT
15,NA,TRBV4-1,NA,TRBJ1-1,CASSPLGLPGPEAFF,TGCGCCAGCAGCCCCTTGGGTCTTCCAGGGCCTGAAGCTTTCTTT
13,NA,TRBV18,TRBD1,TRBJ1-2,CASSPPGGHGYTF,TGTGCCAGCTCACCACCAGGGGGCCATGGCTACACCTTC
13,once,TRBV19,NA,TRBJ1-2,CASSGGITYGYTF,TGTGCCAGTAGCGGGGGTATTACTTATGGCTACACCTTC
14,NA,TRBV6-5,NA,TRBJ2-3,CASSSPGAGDTQYF,TGTGCCAGCAGCTCCCCGGGGGCAGGAGATACGCAGTATTTT
13,NA,TRBV5-1,NA,TRBJ1-4,CASSSGADEKLFF,TGCGCCAGCAGCTCCGGGGCTGATGAAAAACTGTTTTTT
14,NA,TRBV6-2/TRBV6-3,NA,TRBJ2-1,CASSPTSSYNEQFF,TGTGCCAGCAGTCCGACTAGCTCCTACAATGAGCAGTTCTTC
13,NA,TRBV6-5,TRBD1,TRBJ2-7,CASGQGEDYEQYF,TGTGCCAGCGGACAGGGGGAGGACTACGAGCAGTACTTC
13,NA,TRBV29-1,NA,TRBJ2-5,CSVVKGLGETQYF,TGCAGCGTTGTAAAGGGGCTCGGTGAGACCCAGTACTTC
13,NA,TRBV10-1,NA,TRBJ2-1,CASSRSAGNEQFF,TGCGCCAGCAGTCGATCCGCGGGGAATGAGCAGTTCTTC
15,NA,TRBV7-3,NA,TRBJ1-1,CASSLGAGVQSKAFF,TGTGCCAGCAGCTTAGGGGCGGGCGTACAGAGTAAAGCTTTCTTT
15,NA,TRBV7-2,TRBD2,TRBJ2-7,CASSFSGGPTYEQYF,TGTGCCAGCAGCTTCAGCGGGGGCCCCACCTACGAGCAGTACTTC
14,NA,TRBV9,NA,TRBJ1-5,CASSEQSSNQPQHF,TGTGCCAGCAGCGAGCAGTCTAGCAATCAGCCCCAGCATTTT
16,NA,TRBV19,NA,TRBJ2-2,CASTTRGQGEPGELFF,TGTGCCAGTACCACCCGGGGGCAGGGGGAACCGGGGGAGCTGTTTTTT
14,once,TRBV5-1,NA,TRBJ1-2,CASSLEGQESGYTF,TGCGCCAGCAGCTTGGAAGGCCAGGAGAGTGGCTACACCTTC
15,NA,TRBV11-2,TRBD2,TRBJ2-3,CASSLGTTLTDTQYF,TGTGCCAGCAGCTTGGGGACTACCCTCACAGATACGCAGTATTTT
17,NA,TRBV6-6,NA,TRBJ2-1,CASSLAGAQGFDNEQFF,TGTGCCAGCAGTCTCGCAGGGGCTCAGGGTTTTGACAATGAGCAGTTCTTC
14,NA,TRBV6-6,NA,TRBJ1-5,CASRKNQLGSPQHF,TGTGCCAGCAGAAAAAATCAACTCGGATCGCCCCAGCATTTT
15,NA,TRBV6-1,NA,TRBJ2-1,CASRKNLGLNNEQFF,TGTGCCAGCAGGAAGAACCTGGGACTGAACAATGAGCAGTTCTTC
16,NA,TRBV4-3,TRBD2,TRBJ2-1,CASSQDLAGVGNEQFF,TGCGCCAGCAGCCAAGATTTAGCGGGAGTTGGAAATGAGCAGTTCTTC
18,NA,TRBV18,NA,TRBJ1-1,CASSPLKLPGGVGTEAFF,TGTGCCAGCTCACCATTAAAGCTCCCCGGGGGGGTGGGGACTGAAGCTTTCTTT
14,NA,TRBV5-1,NA,TRBJ1-1,CASSFSGEGTEAFF,TGCGCCAGCAGCTTTTCCGGAGAGGGCACTGAAGCTTTCTTT
17,NA,TRBV27,TRBD1,TRBJ2-2,CASSLTQTGPNTGELFF,TGTGCCAGCAGTTTAACCCAGACAGGGCCAAACACCGGGGAGCTGTTTTTT
15,NA,TRBV27,NA,TRBJ1-6,CASRGTYLGNSPLHF,TGTGCCAGCAGGGGAACGTATTTAGGTAATTCACCCCTCCACTTT
12,NA,TRBV19,NA,TRBJ2-1,CASESVWNEQFF,TGTGCCAGTGAAAGTGTTTGGAATGAGCAGTTCTTC
11,NA,TRBV29-1,NA,TRBJ1-2,CSVEQQGGYTF,TGCAGCGTTGAGCAGCAGGGGGGCTACACCTTC
20,NA,TRBV27,NA,TRBJ2-2,CASSLIMLGDRSYFTGELFF,TGTGCCAGCAGTTTAATCATGCTAGGGGACCGCTCATATTTCACCGGGGAGCTGTTTTTT
13,NA,TRBV5-8,TRBD1,TRBJ1-4,CASSRDRGEKLFF,TGTGCCAGCAGTCGCGACAGGGGCGAAAAACTGTTTTTT
15,NA,TRBV4-3,TRBD1,TRBJ1-5,CASSQEGQGYQPQHF,TGCGCCAGCAGCCAAGAAGGACAGGGATATCAGCCCCAGCATTTT